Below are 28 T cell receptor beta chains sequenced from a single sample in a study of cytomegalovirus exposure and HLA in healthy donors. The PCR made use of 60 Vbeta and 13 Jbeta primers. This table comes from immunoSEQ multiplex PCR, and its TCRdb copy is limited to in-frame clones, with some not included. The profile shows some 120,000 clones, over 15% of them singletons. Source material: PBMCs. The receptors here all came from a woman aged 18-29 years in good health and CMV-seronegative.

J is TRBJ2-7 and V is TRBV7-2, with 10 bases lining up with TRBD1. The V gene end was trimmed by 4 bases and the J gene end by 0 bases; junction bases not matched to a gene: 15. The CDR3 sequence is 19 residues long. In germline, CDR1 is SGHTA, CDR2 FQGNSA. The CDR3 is CASSSAGTGVARSSYEQYF. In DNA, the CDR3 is TGTGCCAGCAGCTCAGCCGGGACAGGGGTTGCAAGGAGCTCCTACGAGCAGTACTTC.

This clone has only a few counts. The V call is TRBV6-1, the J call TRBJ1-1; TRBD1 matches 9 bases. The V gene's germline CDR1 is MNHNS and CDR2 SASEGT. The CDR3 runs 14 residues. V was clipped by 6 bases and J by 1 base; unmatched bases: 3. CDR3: CASSRDRANTEAFF. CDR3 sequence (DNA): TGTGCCAGCAGCAGGGACAGGGCGAACACTGAAGCTTTCTTT.

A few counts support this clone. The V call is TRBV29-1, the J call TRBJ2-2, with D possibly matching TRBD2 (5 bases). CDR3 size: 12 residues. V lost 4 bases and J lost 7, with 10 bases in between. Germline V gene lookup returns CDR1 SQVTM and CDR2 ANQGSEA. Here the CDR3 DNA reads TGCAGCGTTGTGGGAGAGGTCGGGGAGCTGTTTTTT. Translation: CSVVGEVGELFF.

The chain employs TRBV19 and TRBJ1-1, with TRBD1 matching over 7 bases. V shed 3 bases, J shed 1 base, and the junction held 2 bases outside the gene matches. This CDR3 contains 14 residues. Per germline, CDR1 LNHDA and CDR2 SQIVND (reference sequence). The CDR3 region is CASSIGTENTEAFF. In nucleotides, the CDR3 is TGTGCCAGTAGTATCGGGACAGAGAACACTGAAGCTTTCTTT.

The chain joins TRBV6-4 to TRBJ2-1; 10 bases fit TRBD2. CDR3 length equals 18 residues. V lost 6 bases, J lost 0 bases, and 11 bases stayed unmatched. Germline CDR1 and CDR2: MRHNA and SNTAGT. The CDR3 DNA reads TGTGCCAGCAGGAGGACTAGCGGTCCTCCGAGCTCCTACAATGAGCAGTTCTTC. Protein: CASRRTSGPPSSYNEQFF.

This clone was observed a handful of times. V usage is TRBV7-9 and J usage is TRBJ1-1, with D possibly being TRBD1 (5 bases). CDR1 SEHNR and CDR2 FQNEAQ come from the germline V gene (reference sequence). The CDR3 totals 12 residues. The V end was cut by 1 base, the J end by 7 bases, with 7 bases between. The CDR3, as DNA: TGTGCCAGCAGCTTAGGACAGCATGAAGCTTTCTTT. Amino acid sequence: CASSLGQHEAFF.

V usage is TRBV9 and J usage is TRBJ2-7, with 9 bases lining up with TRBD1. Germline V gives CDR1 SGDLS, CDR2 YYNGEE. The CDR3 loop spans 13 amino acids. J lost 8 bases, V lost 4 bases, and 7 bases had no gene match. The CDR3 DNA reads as TGTGCCAGCAGCCTCCGGACAGGGGCGCAGCAGTACTTC. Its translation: CASSLRTGAQQYF.

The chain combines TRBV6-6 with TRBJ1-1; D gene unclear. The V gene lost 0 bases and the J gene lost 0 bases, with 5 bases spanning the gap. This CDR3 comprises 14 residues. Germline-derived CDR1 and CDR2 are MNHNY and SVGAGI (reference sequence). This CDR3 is CASSYSVVNTEAFF. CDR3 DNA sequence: TGTGCCAGCAGTTACTCGGTAGTGAACACTGAAGCTTTCTTT.

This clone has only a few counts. Here the CDR3 DNA reads TGTGCCAGCAGCTCTGATACGCAGTATTTT. It specifies CASSSDTQYF. J is TRBJ2-3 and V is TRBV7-9; D not resolved. CDR3 size: 10 residues. V shed 4 bases and J shed 6 bases, with 2 bases lying between them. Germline V gene data show CDR1 as SEHNR and CDR2 as FQNEAQ (reference sequence).

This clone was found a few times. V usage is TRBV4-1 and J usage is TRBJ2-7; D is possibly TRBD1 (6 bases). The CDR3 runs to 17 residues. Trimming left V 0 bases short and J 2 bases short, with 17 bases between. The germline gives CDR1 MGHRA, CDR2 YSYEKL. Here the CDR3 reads CASSQEIATGTTYEQYF. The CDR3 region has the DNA TGCGCCAGCAGCCAAGAAATTGCGACAGGAACCACCTACGAGCAGTACTTC.

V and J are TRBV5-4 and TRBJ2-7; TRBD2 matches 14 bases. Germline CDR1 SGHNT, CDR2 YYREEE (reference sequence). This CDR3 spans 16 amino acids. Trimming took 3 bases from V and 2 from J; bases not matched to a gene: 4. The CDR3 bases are TGTGCCAGCAGCTCGGGACTAGCGGGGGTGACCTACGAGCAGTACTTC. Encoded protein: CASSSGLAGVTYEQYF.

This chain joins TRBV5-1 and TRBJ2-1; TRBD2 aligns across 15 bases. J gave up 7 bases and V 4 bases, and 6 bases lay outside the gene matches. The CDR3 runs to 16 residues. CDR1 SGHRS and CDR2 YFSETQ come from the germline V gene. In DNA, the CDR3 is TGCGCCAGCAGCCCCCGGACTAGCGGGGGGGCTAATGAGCAGTTCTTC. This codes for CASSPRTSGGANEQFF.

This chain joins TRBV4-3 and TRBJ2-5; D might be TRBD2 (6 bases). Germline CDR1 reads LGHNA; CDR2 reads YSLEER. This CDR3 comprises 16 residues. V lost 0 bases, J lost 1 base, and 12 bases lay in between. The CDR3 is CASSQDFGGVQETQYF. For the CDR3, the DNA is TGCGCCAGCAGCCAAGATTTCGGGGGAGTCCAAGAGACCCAGTACTTC.

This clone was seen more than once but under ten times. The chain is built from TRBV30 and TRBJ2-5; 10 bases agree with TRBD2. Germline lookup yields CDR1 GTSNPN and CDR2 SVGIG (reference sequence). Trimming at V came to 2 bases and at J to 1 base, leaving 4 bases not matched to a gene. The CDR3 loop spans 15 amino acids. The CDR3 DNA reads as TGTGCCTGGAGTCGACTAGCGGGCCCCCAAGAGACCCAGTACTTC. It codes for CAWSRLAGPQETQYF.

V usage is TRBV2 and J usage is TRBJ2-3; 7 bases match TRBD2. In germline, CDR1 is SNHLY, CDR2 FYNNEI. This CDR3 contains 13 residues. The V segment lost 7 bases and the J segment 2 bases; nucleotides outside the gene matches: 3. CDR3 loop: CASTRDYTDTQYF. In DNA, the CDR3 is TGTGCCAGCACCCGGGACTACACAGATACGCAGTATTTT.

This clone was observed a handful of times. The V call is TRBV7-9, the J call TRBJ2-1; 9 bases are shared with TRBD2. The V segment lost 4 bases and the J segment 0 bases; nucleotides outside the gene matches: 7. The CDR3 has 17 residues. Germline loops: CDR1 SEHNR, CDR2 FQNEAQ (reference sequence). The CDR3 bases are TGTGCCAGCAGCTCTACTAGCGGGCGCAGCTCCTACAATGAGCAGTTCTTC. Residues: CASSSTSGRSSYNEQFF.

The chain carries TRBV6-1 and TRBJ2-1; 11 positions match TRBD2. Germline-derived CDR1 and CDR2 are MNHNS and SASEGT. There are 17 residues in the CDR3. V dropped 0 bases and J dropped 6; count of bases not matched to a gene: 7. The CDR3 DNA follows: TGTGCCAGCAGTGAAGCAAGGGGACTAGCGGTAGTCAATGAGCAGTTCTTC. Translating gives CASSEARGLAVVNEQFF.

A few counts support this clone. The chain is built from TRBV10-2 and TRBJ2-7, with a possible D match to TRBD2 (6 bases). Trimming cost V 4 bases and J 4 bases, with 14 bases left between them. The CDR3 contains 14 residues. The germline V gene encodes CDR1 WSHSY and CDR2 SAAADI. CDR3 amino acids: CASSVGPGRYEQYF. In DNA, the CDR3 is TGCGCCAGCAGTGTAGGGCCTGGGAGGTACGAGCAGTACTTC.

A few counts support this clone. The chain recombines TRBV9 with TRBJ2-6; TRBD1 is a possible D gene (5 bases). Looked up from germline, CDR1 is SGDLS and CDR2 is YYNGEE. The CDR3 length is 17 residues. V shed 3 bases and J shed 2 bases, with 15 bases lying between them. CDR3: CASSASTTGTGANVLTF. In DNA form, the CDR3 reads TGTGCCAGCAGCGCCTCAACTACAGGAACTGGGGCCAACGTCCTGACTTTC.

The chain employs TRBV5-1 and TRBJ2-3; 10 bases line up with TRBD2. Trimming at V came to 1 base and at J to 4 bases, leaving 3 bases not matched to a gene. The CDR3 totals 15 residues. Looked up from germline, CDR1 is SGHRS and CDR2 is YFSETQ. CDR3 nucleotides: TGCGCCAGCAGCTTGAGCGGGGGGGCCCCAGATACGCAGTATTTT. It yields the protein CASSLSGGAPDTQYF.

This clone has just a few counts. The DNA of the CDR3 is TGTGCCAGCAGCTGGGACAGACGGCCTACCTACGAGCAGTACTTC. This codes for CASSWDRRPTYEQYF. The V call is TRBV7-9, the J call TRBJ2-7; the match to TRBD1 covers 7 bases. Germline lookup yields CDR1 SEHNR and CDR2 FQNEAQ (reference sequence). V lost 4 bases and J lost 2; bases outside the gene matches: 8. The CDR3 is made up of 15 amino acids.

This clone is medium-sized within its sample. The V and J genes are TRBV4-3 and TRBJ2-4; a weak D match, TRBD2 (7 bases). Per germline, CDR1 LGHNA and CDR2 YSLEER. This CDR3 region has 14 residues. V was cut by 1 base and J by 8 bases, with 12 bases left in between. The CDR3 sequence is CASSQVGGRDIQYF. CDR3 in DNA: TGCGCCAGCAGCCAAGTCGGGGGGCGGGACATTCAGTACTTC.

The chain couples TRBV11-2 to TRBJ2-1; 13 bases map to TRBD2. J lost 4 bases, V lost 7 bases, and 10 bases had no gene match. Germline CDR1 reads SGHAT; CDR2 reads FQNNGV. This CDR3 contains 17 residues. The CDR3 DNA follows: TGTGCCAGCAACCTAGGACTAGCGGGAGCATCTTACAATGAGCAGTTCTTC. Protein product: CASNLGLAGASYNEQFF.

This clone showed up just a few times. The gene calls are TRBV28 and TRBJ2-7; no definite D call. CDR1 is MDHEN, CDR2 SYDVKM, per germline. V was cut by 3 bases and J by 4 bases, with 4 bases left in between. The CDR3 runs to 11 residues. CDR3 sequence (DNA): TGTGCCAGCAGTTTTAGTTACGAGCAGTACTTC. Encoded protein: CASSFSYEQYF.

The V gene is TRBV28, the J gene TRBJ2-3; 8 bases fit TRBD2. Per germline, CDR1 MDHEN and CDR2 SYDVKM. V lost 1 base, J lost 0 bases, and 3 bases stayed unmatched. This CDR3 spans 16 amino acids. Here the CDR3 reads CASSLFSGTSTDTQYF. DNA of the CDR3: TGTGCCAGCAGTTTATTTAGCGGGACTAGCACAGATACGCAGTATTTT.

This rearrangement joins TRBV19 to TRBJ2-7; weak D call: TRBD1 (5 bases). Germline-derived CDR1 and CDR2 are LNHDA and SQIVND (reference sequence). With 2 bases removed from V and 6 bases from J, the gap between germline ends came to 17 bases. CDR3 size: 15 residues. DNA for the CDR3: TGTGCCAGTAGTATACAGGGATTAGGCCGTGGCGAGCAGTACTTC. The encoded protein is CASSIQGLGRGEQYF.

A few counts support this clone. The CDR3 loop reads CASSRSGETQYF. The CDR3 nucleotides are TGTGCCAGCAGCCGGAGTGGGGAGACCCAGTACTTC. This sequence joins TRBV11-3 and TRBJ2-5; no clear D. CDR3 length: 12 residues. V shed 5 bases and J shed 5 bases, with 9 bases lying between them. Germline V gene sequence: CDR1 SGHNT, CDR2 YENEEA.

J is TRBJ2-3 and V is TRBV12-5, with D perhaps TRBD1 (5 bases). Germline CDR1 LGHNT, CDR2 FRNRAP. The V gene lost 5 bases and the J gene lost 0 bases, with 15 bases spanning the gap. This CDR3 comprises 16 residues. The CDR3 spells CASGPAEGASTDTQYF. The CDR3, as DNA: TGTGCTAGTGGTCCCGCCGAAGGGGCTAGCACAGATACGCAGTATTTT.